The sequence of this T cell receptor beta chain was determined in a study of neurological immune-mediated disorders. This clonotype was detected many times. The CDR3 spans 13 residues. V was trimmed by 0 bases and J by 6 bases, leaving 8 bases between them. CDR1 and CDR2 (germline): MGHRA, YSYEKL. TCRdb ran MiXCR on the 5' RACE reads and lists one entry per CDR3 protein. Here the sample spans more than 15,000 distinct CDR3 sequences, about 15% being singletons. The source is a woman in her sixties or seventies with HTLV-1-associated myelopathy (HAM/TSP). Specimen: CD4+ T cells from blood. The chain has TRBV4-1 and TRBJ1-1; D gene uncertain. The DNA for the CDR3 is TGCGCCAGCAGCCAAGAAGTACGGGCTGAAGCTTTCTTT. Its translation is CASSQEVRAEAFF.